What follows describes a single T cell receptor (beta chain). Its antigen is as yet unknown. This sample is part of a study of T-cell reconstitution after alpha-beta-depleted transplantation in children. Regarding the study as a whole: Counts and diversity of T cells one year after transplant came mostly from newly produced T cells. For some patients, TCRbeta diversity was high at day 60 because of recipient T cells and thymic progenitors that survived.

Molecular barcoding with unique molecular identifiers was used for the TCRbeta library. TCRdb processed the PCR reads anew with MiXCR; each CDR3 protein has one entry. The sample includes fewer than 550,000 distinct CDR3 sequences, about an eighth of them seen just once. The V end lost 3 bases, the J end lost 4 bases, and 18 bases lay between the germline ends. This CDR3 has 15 residues. CDR1 and CDR2 from the germline V gene are DFQATT and SNEGSKA (reference sequence). The source was PBMCs, mostly from graft donor cells, collected 180 days after TCRalphabeta/CD19-depleted stem cell transplant. This chain uses TRBV20-1 with TRBJ1-2; D is ambiguous. The sequence derives from a female patient between 2 and 15 years old who had a stem cell transplant for aplastic anemia, so the T cells may come from the graft donor. DNA for the CDR3: TGCAGTGCTAGGGCCTCTCGGAGACTCGGCTATGGCTACACCTTC. Protein: CSARASRRLGYGYTF.